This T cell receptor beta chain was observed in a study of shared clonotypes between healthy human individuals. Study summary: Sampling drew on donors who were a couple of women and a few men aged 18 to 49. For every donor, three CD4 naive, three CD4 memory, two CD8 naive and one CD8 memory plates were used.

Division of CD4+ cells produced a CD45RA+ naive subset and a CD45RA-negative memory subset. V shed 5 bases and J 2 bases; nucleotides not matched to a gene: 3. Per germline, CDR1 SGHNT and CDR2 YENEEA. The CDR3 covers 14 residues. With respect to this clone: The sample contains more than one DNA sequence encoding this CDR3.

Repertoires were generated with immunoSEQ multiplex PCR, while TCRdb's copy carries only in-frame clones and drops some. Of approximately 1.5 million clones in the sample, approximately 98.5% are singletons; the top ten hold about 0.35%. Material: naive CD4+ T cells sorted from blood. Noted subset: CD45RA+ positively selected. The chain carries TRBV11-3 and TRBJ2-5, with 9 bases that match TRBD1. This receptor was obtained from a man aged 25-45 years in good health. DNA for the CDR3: TGTGCCAGCAGCCTAGGGACAGGGCAAGAGACCCAGTACTTC. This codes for CASSLGTGQETQYF.